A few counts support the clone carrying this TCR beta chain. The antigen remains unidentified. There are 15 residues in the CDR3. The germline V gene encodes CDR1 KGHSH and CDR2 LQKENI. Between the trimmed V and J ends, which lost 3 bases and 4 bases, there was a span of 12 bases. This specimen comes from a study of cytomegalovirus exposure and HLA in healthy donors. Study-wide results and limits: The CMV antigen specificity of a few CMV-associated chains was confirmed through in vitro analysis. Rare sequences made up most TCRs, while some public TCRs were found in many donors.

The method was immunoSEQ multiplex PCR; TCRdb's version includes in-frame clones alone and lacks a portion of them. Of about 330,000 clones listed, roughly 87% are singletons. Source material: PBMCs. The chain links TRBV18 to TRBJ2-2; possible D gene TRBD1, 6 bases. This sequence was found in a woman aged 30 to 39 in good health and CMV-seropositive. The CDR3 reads CASSPPDSVTGELFF. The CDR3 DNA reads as TGTGCCAGCTCACCCCCGGACAGCGTCACCGGGGAGCTGTTTTTT. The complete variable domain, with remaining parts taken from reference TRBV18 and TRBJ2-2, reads NAGVMQNPRHLVRRRGQEARLRCSPMKGHSHVYWYRQLPEEGLKFMVYLQKENIIDESGMPKERFSAEFPKEGPSILRIQQVVRGDSAAYFCASSPPDSVTGELFFGEGSRLTVL.